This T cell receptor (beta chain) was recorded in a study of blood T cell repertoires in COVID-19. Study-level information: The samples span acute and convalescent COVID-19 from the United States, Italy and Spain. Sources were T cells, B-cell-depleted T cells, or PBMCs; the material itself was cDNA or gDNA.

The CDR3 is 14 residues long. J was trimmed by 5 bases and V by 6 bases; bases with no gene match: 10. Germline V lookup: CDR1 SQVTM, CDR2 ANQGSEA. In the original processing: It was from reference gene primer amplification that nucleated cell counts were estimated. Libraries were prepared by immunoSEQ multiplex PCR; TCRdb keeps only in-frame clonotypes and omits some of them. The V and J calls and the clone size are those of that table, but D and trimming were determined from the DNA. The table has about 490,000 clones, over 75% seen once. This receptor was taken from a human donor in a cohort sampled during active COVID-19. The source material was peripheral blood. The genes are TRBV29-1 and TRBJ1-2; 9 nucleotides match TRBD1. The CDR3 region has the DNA TGCAGCGTGGGACAGGGATCATCAGGGTATGGCTACACCTTC. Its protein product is CSVGQGSSGYGYTF.